This T cell receptor beta chain emerged from a study of blood T cell repertoires in COVID-19 (dated by TCRdb to between 2020 and 2021). A note on the overall study: Samples covering the acute and convalescent phases of COVID-19 were provided by collaborators in the United States, Italy and Spain. The material from the prospective study consisted of cDNA or gDNA derived from T cells, B-cell-depleted T cells, or PBMCs. Deeply sampled blood TCRbeta repertoires from subjects exposed to, actively infected with, or recovered from COVID-19 were included in the dataset. A freely available public database, intended as a resource for researchers studying the immune response to SARS-CoV-2, is where the repertoires were released. Samples were obtained from the ongoing ImmuneRACE study (first 160 participants) and from about 1,300 subjects provided by 6 global collaborators. A de-identified subject ID, COVID-19 status, age in years and sex were almost always included in the sample metadata. Where available, HLA class I and class II types were obtained from metadata supplied by the sample provider rather than from assay-based typing.

The CDR3 spans 16 residues, from the cysteine through the phenylalanine. The entry retains the CDR3 DNA only, 48 bases that are in frame from base 1. V lost 5 bases and J lost 7 bases, and the count of bases not matched to a germline gene is 13. CDR1 and CDR2, looked up from the germline V gene (reference sequence), are SEHNR and FQNEAQ. The collaborating institutions used their own protocols to collect whole blood in K2EDTA tubes. For TCRbeta analysis, collaborators shipped samples as frozen whole blood, isolated PBMCs, or DNA extracted from either of those sample types. As regards this clone: Its antigen has not been determined. Base-call qualities are not available, and no considerably larger clone is one nucleotide away.

TCRbeta CDR3 regions were amplified from genomic DNA by means of the immunoSEQ Assay, a bias-controlled multiplex PCR. Turning to the authors' computational methods: The number of nucleated cells in each sample was estimated from the amplification of reference gene primers within the assay. To quantify the absolute abundance of each unique TCRbeta CDR3 rearrangement, sequence reads were collapsed and filtered. For each sample, productive Simpson clonality was calculated by taking the square root of Simpson's diversity index across productive rearrangements. TCRdb carries this immuneACCESS record with in-frame sequences only. Its versions omit some clonotypes, under half of them owing to an unresolved V gene in the studies checked, with the rest unexplained. V and J calls and clone size are copied from that table; D and trimming were computed from the DNA. The sample table contains more than 200,000 clones; only one count was recorded for roughly nine tenths of them. Clones ranked in the top ten supply approximately 1.7% of the sample.

Study-wide findings and limitations: How much clinical and demographic metadata was included differed by source and by participant, and the metadata was provided uncurated.

The sequenced material came from peripheral blood. The receptor chain draws on TRBV7-9 and TRBJ1-4; TRBD1 aligns with 7 central bases. The sequence was collected from a man in his 70s with acute or convalescent COVID-19. The DNA is as follows: TGTGCCAGCAGCCCACCAGTGGGGCAGGGGGTTGAAAAACTGTTTTTT. This gives the protein CASSPPVGQGVEKLFF.